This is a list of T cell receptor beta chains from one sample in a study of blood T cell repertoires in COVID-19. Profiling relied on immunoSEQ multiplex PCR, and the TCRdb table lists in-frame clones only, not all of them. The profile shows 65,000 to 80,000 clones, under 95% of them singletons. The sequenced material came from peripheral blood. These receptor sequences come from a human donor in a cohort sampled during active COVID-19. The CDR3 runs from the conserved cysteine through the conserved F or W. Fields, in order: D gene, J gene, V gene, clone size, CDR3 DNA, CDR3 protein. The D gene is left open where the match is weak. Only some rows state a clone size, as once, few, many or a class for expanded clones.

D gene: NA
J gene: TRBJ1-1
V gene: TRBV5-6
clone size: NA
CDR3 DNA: TGTGCCAGCAGCTTGATCGCAGTCCGGAGCACTGAAGCTTTCTTT
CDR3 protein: CASSLIAVRSTEAFF

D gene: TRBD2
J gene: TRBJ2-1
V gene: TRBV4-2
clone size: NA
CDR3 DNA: TGTGCCAGCAGCCAAGACCGAGCGACTAGCGGGGGGGACAATGAGCAGTTCTTC
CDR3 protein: CASSQDRATSGGDNEQFF

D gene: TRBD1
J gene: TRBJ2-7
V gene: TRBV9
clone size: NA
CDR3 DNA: TGTGCCAGCAGCGTGGGACAGGGGACCTACGAGCAGTACTTC
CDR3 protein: CASSVGQGTYEQYF

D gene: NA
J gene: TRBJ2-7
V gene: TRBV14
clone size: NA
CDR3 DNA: TGTGCCAGCAGCCAAGCGCGGGGTGGCCGCTACGAGCAGTACTTC
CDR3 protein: CASSQARGGRYEQYF

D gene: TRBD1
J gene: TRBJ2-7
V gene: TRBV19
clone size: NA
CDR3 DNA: TGTGCCAGTAGTATAGATCCTAGGACAGGGGCCTACGAGCAGTACTTC
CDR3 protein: CASSIDPRTGAYEQYF

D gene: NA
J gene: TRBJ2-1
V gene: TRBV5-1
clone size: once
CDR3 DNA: TGCGCCAGCAGCTTTAGCGGACTCGAGCAGTTCTTC
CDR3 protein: CASSFSGLEQFF

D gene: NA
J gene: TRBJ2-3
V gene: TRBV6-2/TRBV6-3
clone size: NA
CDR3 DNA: TGTGCCAGCAGTTACGTGGCAGGGGCAGCAGATACGCAGTATTTT
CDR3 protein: CASSYVAGAADTQYF

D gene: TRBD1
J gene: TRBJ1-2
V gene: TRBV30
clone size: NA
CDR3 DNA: TGTGCCTGGAGTGCCGCAGGACAGGGGCCTTACTATGGCTACACCTTC
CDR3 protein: CAWSAAGQGPYYGYTF

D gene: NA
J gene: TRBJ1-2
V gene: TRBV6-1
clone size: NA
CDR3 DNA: TGTGCCAGCAGTGAAGGGGGCGTCAACTATGGCTACACCTTC
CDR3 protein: CASSEGGVNYGYTF

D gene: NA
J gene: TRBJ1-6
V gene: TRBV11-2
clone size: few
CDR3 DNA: TGTGCCAGCAGCCGCGAGAATTCACCCCTCCACTTT
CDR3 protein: CASSRENSPLHF

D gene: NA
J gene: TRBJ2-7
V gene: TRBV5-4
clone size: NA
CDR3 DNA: TGTGCCAGCAGCACGCAGGGTTCCTACGAGCAGTACTTC
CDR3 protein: CASSTQGSYEQYF

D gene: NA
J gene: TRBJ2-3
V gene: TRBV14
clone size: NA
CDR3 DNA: TGTGCCAGCAGCCTTAACACAGATACGCAGTATTTT
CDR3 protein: CASSLNTDTQYF

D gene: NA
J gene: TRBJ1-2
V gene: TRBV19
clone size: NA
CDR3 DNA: TGTGCCAGTAGTATTCAGGGGAACTATGGCTACACCTTC
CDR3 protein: CASSIQGNYGYTF

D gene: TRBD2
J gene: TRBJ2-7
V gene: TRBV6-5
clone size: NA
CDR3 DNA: TGTGCCAGCAGCCCCCCTAGCGGAGGGTCCTACGAGCAGTACTTC
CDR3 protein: CASSPPSGGSYEQYF

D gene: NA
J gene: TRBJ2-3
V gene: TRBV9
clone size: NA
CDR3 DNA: TGTGCCAGCAGCGTAGCTCTCGAGGTAACAGATACGCAGTATTTT
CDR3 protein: CASSVALEVTDTQYF

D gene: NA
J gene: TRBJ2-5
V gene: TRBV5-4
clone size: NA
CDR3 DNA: TGTGCCAGCAGCACAGTGGGGGCCAAAGAGACCCAGTACTTC
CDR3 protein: CASSTVGAKETQYF

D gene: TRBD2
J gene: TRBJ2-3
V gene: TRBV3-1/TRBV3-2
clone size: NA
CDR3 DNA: TGTGCCAGCAGCCAAAACCCCCTAGCGGCAGATACGCAGTATTTT
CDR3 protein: CASSQNPLAADTQYF

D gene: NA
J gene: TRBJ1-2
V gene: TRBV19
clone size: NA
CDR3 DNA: TGTGCCAGTAGTACTCTACGGGTGGGGACACGTCTTGGTGGCTACACCTTC
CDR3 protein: CASSTLRVGTRLGGYTF

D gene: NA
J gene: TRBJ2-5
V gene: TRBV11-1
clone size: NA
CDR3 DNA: TGTGCCAGCAGCACGGGAGCCTGGGGGTTAGAGACCCAGTACTTC
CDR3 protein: CASSTGAWGLETQYF

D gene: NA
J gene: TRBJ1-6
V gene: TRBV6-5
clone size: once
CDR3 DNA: TGTGCCAGCAGTCCCGGGGAATATAATTCACCCCTCCACTTT
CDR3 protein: CASSPGEYNSPLHF